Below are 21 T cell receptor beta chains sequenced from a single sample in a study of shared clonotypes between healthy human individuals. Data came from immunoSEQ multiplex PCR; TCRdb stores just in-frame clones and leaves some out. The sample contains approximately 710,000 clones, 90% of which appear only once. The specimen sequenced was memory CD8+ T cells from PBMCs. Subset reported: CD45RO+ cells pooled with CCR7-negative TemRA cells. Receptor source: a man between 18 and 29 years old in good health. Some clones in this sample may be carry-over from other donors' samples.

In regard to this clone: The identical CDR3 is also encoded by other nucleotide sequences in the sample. The CDR3 sequence is CASSLGQGYNEQFF. CDR3 DNA: TGTGCCAGCAGCTTGGGGCAGGGCTACAATGAGCAGTTCTTC. The J gene is TRBJ2-1, the V gene TRBV5-6; D is perhaps TRBD1 (5 bases). V lost 0 bases and J lost 3, with 7 bases in between. The CDR3 runs to 14 residues. CDR1 is SGHDT and CDR2 is YYEEEE in the germline V gene.

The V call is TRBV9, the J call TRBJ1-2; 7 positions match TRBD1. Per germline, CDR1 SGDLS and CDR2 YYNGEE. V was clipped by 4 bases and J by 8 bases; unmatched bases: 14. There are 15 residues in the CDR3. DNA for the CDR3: TGTGCCAGCAGCTTTAACCCAGACAGGGTTTGGGGCTACACCTTC. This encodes CASSFNPDRVWGYTF. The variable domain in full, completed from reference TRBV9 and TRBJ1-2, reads DSGVTQTPKHLITATGQRVTLRCSPRSGDLSVYWYQQSLDQGLQFLIQYYNGEERAKGNILERFSAQQFPDLHSELNLSSLELGDSALYFCASSFNPDRVWGYTFGSGTRLTVV.

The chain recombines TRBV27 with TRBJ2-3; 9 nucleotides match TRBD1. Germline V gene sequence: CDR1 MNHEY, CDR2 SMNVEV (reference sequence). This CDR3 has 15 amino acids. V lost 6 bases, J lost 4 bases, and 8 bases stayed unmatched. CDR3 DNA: TGTGCCAGCAGCCCCGGGACAGGGCCCTCAGATACGCAGTATTTT. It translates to CASSPGTGPSDTQYF.

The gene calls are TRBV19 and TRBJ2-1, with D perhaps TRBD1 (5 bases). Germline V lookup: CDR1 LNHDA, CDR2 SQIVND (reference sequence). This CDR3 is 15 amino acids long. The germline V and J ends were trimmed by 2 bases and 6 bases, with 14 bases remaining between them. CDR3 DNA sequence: TGTGCCAGTAGTATATCTTCAGGGTCCGCCAATGAGCAGTTCTTC. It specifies CASSISSGSANEQFF.

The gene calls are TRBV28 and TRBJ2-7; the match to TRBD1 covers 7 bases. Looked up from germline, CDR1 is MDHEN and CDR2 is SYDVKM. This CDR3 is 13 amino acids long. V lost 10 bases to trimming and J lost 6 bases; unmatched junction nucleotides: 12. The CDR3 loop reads CATTRDRGFEQYF. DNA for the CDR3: TGTGCCACCACCCGGGACAGAGGCTTCGAGCAGTACTTC. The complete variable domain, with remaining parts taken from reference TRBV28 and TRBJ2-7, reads DVKVTQSSRYLVKRTGEKVFLECVQDMDHENMFWYRQDPGLGLRLIYFSYDVKMKEKGDIPEGYSVSREKKERFSLILESASTNQTSMYLCATTRDRGFEQYFGPGTRLTVT.

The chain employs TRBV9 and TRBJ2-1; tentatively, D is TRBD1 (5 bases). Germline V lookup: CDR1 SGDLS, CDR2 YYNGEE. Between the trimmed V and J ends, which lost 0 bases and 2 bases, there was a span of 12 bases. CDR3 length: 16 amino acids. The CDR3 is CASSVASRVTYNEQFF. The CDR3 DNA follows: TGTGCCAGCAGCGTAGCTTCCAGGGTCACCTACAATGAGCAGTTCTTC. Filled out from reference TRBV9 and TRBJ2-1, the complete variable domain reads DSGVTQTPKHLITATGQRVTLRCSPRSGDLSVYWYQQSLDQGLQFLIQYYNGEERAKGNILERFSAQQFPDLHSELNLSSLELGDSALYFCASSVASRVTYNEQFFGPGTRLTVL.

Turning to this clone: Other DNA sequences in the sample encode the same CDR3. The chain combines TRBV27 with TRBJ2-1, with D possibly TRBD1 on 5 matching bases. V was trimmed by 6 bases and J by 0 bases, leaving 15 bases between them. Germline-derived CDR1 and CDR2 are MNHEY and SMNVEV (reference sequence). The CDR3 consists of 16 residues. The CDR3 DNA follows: TGTGCCAGCAGCCTCACAAGGGGAAGCTCCTACAATGAGCAGTTCTTC. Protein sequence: CASSLTRGSSYNEQFF.

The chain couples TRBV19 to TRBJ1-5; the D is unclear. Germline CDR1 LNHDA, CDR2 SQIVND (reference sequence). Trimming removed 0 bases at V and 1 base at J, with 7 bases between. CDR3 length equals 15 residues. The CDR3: CASSIEGSSNQPQHF. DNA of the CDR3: TGTGCCAGTAGTATAGAGGGGTCAAGCAATCAGCCCCAGCATTTT.

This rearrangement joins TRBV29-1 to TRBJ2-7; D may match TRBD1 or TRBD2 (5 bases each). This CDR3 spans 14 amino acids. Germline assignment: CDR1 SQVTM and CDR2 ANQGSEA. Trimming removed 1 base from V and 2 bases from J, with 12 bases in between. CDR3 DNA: TGCAGCGTTGAAGTCCGGGACGGGCCCTACGAGCAGTACTTC. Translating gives CSVEVRDGPYEQYF.

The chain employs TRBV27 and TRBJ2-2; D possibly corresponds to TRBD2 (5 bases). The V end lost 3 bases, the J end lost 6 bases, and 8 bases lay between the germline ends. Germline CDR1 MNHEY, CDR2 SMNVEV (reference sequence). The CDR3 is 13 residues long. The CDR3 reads CASSFHGAGELFF. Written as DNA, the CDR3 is TGTGCCAGCAGTTTTCACGGGGCCGGGGAGCTGTTTTTT.

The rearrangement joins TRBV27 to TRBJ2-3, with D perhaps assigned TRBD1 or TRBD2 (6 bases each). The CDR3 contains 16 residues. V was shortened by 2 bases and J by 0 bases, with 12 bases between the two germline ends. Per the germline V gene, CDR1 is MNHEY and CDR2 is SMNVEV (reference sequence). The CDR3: CASSLLQGRSTDTQYF. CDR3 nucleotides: TGTGCCAGCAGTTTACTGCAGGGGAGGAGCACAGATACGCAGTATTTT.

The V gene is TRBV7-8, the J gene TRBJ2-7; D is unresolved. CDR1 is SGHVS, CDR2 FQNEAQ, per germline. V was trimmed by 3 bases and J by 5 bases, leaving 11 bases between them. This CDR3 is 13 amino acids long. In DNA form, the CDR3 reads TGTGCCAGCAGCTTCGGGTCACCGCACGAGCAGTACTTC. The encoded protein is CASSFGSPHEQYF. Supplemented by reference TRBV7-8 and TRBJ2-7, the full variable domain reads GAGVSQSPRYKVAKRGQDVALRCDPISGHVSLFWYQQALGQGPEFLTYFQNEAQLDKSGLPSDRFFAERPEGSVSTLKIQRTQQEDSAVYLCASSFGSPHEQYFGPGTRLTVT.

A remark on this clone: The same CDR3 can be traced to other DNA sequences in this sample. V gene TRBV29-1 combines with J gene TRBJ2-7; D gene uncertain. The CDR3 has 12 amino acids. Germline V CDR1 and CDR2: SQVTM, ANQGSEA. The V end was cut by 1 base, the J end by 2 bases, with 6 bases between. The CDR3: CSVEAGTYEQYF. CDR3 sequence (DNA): TGCAGCGTTGAAGCCGGTACCTACGAGCAGTACTTC.

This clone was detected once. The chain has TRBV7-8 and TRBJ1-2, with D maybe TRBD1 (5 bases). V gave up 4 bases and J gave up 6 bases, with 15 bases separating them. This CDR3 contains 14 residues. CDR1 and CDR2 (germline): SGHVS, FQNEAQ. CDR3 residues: CASSSTRGGDGYTF. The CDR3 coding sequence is TGTGCCAGCAGCTCAACCCGGGGCGGCGATGGCTACACCTTC.

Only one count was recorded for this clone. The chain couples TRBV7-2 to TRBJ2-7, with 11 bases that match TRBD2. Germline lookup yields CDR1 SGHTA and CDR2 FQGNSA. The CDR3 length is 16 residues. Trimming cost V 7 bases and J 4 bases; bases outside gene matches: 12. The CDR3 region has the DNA TGTGCCAGCACCCATCTAGCGGGAGGAAGATTGTACGAGCAGTACTTC. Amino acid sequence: CASTHLAGGRLYEQYF.

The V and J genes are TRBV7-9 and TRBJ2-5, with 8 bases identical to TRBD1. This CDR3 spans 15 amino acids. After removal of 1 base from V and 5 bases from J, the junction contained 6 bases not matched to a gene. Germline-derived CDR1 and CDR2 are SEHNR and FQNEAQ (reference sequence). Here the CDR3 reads CASSLGVQGAETQYF. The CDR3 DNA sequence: TGTGCCAGCAGCTTAGGAGTCCAGGGGGCTGAGACCCAGTACTTC.

In nucleotides, the CDR3 is TGTGCCAGCAGTCCCTGGCCCCAGGAGACTGGAAACACCATATATTTT. Protein: CASSPWPQETGNTIYF. The chain combines TRBV28 with TRBJ1-3; unclear D gene. V lost 5 bases to trimming and J lost 2 bases, with 16 bases between them. This CDR3 has 16 residues. Germline V gene data show CDR1 as MDHEN and CDR2 as SYDVKM.

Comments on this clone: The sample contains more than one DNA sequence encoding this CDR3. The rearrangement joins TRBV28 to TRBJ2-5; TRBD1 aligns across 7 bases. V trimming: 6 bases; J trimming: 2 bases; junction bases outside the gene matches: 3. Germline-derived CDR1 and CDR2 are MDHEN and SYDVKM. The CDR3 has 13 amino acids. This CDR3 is CASSGTAQETQYF. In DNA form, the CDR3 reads TGTGCCAGCAGCGGGACAGCTCAAGAGACCCAGTACTTC.

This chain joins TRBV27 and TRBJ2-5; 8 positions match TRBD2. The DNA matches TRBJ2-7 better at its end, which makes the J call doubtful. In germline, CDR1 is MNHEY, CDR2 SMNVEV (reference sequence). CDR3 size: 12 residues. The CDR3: CASSLRGGEQYF. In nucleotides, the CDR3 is TGTGCCAGCAGTTTACGGGGGGGCGAGCAGTACTTC.

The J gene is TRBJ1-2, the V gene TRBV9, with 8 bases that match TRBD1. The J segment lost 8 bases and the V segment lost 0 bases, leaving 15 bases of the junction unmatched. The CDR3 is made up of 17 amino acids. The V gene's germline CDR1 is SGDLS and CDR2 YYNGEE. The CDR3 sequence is CASSVGQGALELDGYTF. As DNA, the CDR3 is TGTGCCAGCAGCGTAGGTCAGGGGGCGCTAGAATTGGACGGCTACACCTTC.

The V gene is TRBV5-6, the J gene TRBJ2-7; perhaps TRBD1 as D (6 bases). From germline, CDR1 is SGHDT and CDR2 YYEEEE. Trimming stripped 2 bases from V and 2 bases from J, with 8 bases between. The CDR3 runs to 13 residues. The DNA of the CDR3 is TGTGCCAGCAGCTTACAGGGTACCTACGAGCAGTACTTC. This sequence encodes CASSLQGTYEQYF.